A selection of T cell receptor beta chains follows, all from one sample in a study of graft-versus-host responses after intestinal transplantation. The assay was immunoSEQ multiplex PCR, and TCRdb's table has in-frame clones only and misses some. The table includes some 100,000 clones, about 90% detected once. What these receptors recognize is not known. Sequencing was performed on unstimulated CD4+ T cells sorted from spleen or lymph node cells, taken before transplant. The receptors were sampled from a human donor who was the organ donor for an intestinal transplant. The conserved cysteine and the conserved F or W are not part of the CDR3 here. D genes are given only for firm matches.

>TRBV7-8|TRBJ1-2|TRBD1
ASSPRTGKGKGYT
>TRBV7-3|TRBJ2-1|NA
ASSSEDSSSYNEQF
>TRBV7-2|TRBJ1-2|NA
ASASGANYGYT
>TRBV19|TRBJ1-6|NA
ASSRLTGSSYNSPLH
>TRBV29-1|TRBJ1-3|TRBD1
SVGTGSGNTIY
>TRBV11-2|TRBJ1-2|TRBD1
ASSLNPGGGAYGYT
>TRBV2|TRBJ1-5|NA
ASSGAWASNQPQH
>TRBV28|TRBJ2-6|NA
ASRGGSGAGANVLT
>TRBV9|TRBJ2-5|NA
ASSVGGGAETQY
>TRBV5-6|TRBJ1-3|NA
ASSLGGTIY
>TRBV27|TRBJ2-7|TRBD2
ASSSRPLRDISLGLASYEQY
>TRBV7-3|TRBJ1-3|NA
ASSPDSSGNTIY
>TRBV10-3|TRBJ2-5|TRBD2
AIREGGGQETQY
>TRBV6-1|TRBJ1-5|TRBD1
ASSGERRDRGFNQPQH
>TRBV5-1|TRBJ2-7|TRBD1
ASSLEPGQAYEQY
>TRBV23-1|TRBJ2-5|NA
ASSLQTNHQETQY
>TRBV5-6|TRBJ2-7|NA
ASSLRAGFYEQY
>TRBV30|TRBJ1-5|TRBD1
AWSELTGEPQH
>TRBV2|NA|TRBD1
ASSEVGRGSDEQY